A selection of T cell receptor beta chains follows, all from one sample in a study of T-cell reconstitution after alpha-beta-depleted transplantation in children. TCRdb reprocessed the PCR reads with MiXCR, giving one entry per CDR3 protein. The sample lists more than 400,000 distinct CDR3 sequences, approximately 10% occurring once. Here the sequenced sample was PBMCs, mostly from graft donor cells, taken 180 days after TCRalphabeta/CD19-depleted stem cell transplant. The receptor set was obtained from a female patient aged 2 to 10 who had a stem cell transplant for aplastic anemia, so the T cells may come from the graft donor. CDR3s include the opening cysteine and the closing phenylalanine or tryptophan. The order of the fields is clone size, V gene, J gene, D gene, CDR3 DNA, CDR3 protein. A D gene is named only where the DNA matches it firmly. Only part of the rows carry a size: once, few, many, or a class if the clone is expanded.

few	TRBV7-8	TRBJ2-6	TRBD2	TGTGCCAGCAGCCAGTGGGGGGGGATCTCTGGGGCCAACGTCCTGACTTTC	CASSQWGGISGANVLTF
many	TRBV7-9	TRBJ2-7	.	TGTGCCAGCAGGCGGGACCGAGGCGACGAGCAGTACTTC	CASRRDRGDEQYF
many	TRBV12-3/TRBV12-4	TRBJ2-7	TRBD1	TGTGCCAGCAGACCCGGACAGGGCGGTTACGAGCAGTACTTC	CASRPGQGGYEQYF
few	TRBV7-2	TRBJ2-5	TRBD2	TGTGCCAGCAGCTCCCCGGGACTAGCGGGAGGGGAGACCCAGTACTTC	CASSSPGLAGGETQYF
.	TRBV12-3/TRBV12-4	TRBJ2-7	.	TGTGCCAGCAGTGTGACGTACCCCTACGAGCAGTACTTC	CASSVTYPYEQYF
many	TRBV29-1	TRBJ2-3	.	TGCAGCGCAGACGATACGCAGTATTTT	CSADDTQYF
.	TRBV29-1	TRBJ1-2	TRBD1	TGCAGCGTTGAAGTTACAGGGGGCGGTAACTATGGCTACACCTTC	CSVEVTGGGNYGYTF
few	TRBV28	TRBJ2-1	TRBD2	TGTGCCAGCAGAGTAGCGGGTGTGAGCTCCTACAATGAGCAGTTCTTC	CASRVAGVSSYNEQFF
few	TRBV9	TRBJ2-1	.	TGTGCCAGCAGCGTAGTTTGGTATGAGCAGTTCTTC	CASSVVWYEQFF
.	TRBV7-9	TRBJ2-7	.	TGTGCCAGCAGCTTACTCGGCAGAGACTACGAGCAGTACTTC	CASSLLGRDYEQYF
.	TRBV28	TRBJ2-7	TRBD1	TGTGCCAGCAGGACAGGGGATGTAACCTACGAGCAGTACTTC	CASRTGDVTYEQYF
few	TRBV7-9	TRBJ2-5	TRBD1	TGTGCCAGCAGCTTAGTGGTCGACAGGGTTCAAGAGACCCAGTACTTC	CASSLVVDRVQETQYF
.	TRBV3-1	TRBJ1-1	.	TGTGCCAGCAGCCAAGTCCCAGGAGACACTGAAGCTTTCTTT	CASSQVPGDTEAFF
few	TRBV27	TRBJ2-7	TRBD2	TGTGCCAGCAGCAGCCTAGCGGGAATCTACGAGCAGTACTTC	CASSSLAGIYEQYF
few	TRBV20-1	TRBJ1-1	.	TGCAGTGCCCCACCTCGTCGGGGAGAGTTGAACACTGAAGCTTTCTTT	CSAPPRRGELNTEAFF
few	TRBV4-3	TRBJ2-5	.	TGCGCCAGCAGCCAAGATGGGGGGGAGACCCAGTACTTC	CASSQDGGETQYF
few	TRBV12-3/TRBV12-4	TRBJ2-7	TRBD1	TGTGCCAGCAGTTTAGCCCTTGGGACAGACTCCTACGAGCAGTACTTC	CASSLALGTDSYEQYF
few	TRBV7-6	TRBJ1-5	.	TGTGCCAGCAGCTTATGTACGGGGGGCCAGCCCCAGCATTTT	CASSLCTGGQPQHF
.	TRBV20-1	TRBJ1-1	.	TGCAGTGCTTACTCACAAGGTTTGACTGAAGCTTTCTTT	CSAYSQGLTEAFF
.	TRBV28	TRBJ2-3	.	TGTGCCAGCAGTTTCCAGCGGTACACAGATACGCAGTATTTT	CASSFQRYTDTQYF
few	TRBV20-1	TRBJ2-3	.	TGCAGTGTGGGGTCAAATGCGATCCAGTATTTT	CSVGSNAIQYF
.	TRBV5-1	TRBJ1-5	.	TGCGCCAGCAGCTTGGCCGCCGGGGGCAATCAGCCCCAGCATTTT	CASSLAAGGNQPQHF
few	TRBV28	TRBJ2-2	.	TGTGCCAGCACCTCCCACGCGGCGGGTGGAGTCGCCGGGGAGCTGTTTTTT	CASTSHAAGGVAGELFF
.	TRBV7-6	TRBJ2-2	.	TGTGCCAGCAGGCTGAGTGCGGACACCGGGGAGCTGTTTTTT	CASRLSADTGELFF
.	TRBV6-2/TRBV6-3	TRBJ1-1	.	TGTGCCAGCAGTTACTCGCTTATGAACACTGAAGCTTTCTTT	CASSYSLMNTEAFF
many	TRBV6-2/TRBV6-3	TRBJ1-5	.	TGTGCCAGCAGTTCGGGCGGACATAGCAATCAGCCCCAGCATTTT	CASSSGGHSNQPQHF
.	TRBV29-1	TRBJ2-7	.	TGCAGCTATGAGGTCTCGGTGGCGGCTTACTACGAGCAGTACTTC	CSYEVSVAAYYEQYF
few	TRBV7-9	TRBJ2-1	.	TGTGCCAGCAGCCTTCCAGGGGGGACACAGAATGAGCAGTTCTTC	CASSLPGGTQNEQFF
.	TRBV9	TRBJ2-3	.	TGTGCCAGCAGCGTAGCGGGATTGAAAGATACGCAGTATTTT	CASSVAGLKDTQYF
few	TRBV12-3/TRBV12-4	TRBJ1-5	.	TGTGCCAGCAGTTTTCAGCGTCAGGGAGATCAGCCCCAGCATTTT	CASSFQRQGDQPQHF
.	TRBV29-1	TRBJ2-2	.	TGCAGCGTTGAATTAGGGGGAACCGGGGAGCTGTTTTTT	CSVELGGTGELFF
few	TRBV4-3	TRBJ1-1	.	TGCGCCAGCAGCCAAGTGGCCATTTGGGACATGAACACTGAAGCTTTCTTT	CASSQVAIWDMNTEAFF
few	TRBV28	TRBJ1-1	TRBD1	TGTGCCAGCAGTCTCCGTTACAGGGGTAGGGAGACTGAAGCTTTCTTT	CASSLRYRGRETEAFF
.	TRBV6-1	TRBJ1-2	.	TGTGCCAGCAGCCAAAGGTCTAACTATGGCTACACCTTC	CASSQRSNYGYTF
.	TRBV5-8	TRBJ1-5	TRBD1	TGTGCCAGCAGCTTGATGGGACAGGGGATCAATCAGCCCCAGCATTTT	CASSLMGQGINQPQHF
many	TRBV7-3	TRBJ2-1	TRBD2	TGTGCCAGCAGCGATTATACCGGACTAGCTGTCGACAATGAGCAGTTCTTC	CASSDYTGLAVDNEQFF
.	TRBV6-1	TRBJ2-7	.	TGTGCCAGCAGTGAAGTGGGATACGAGCAGTACTTC	CASSEVGYEQYF
few	TRBV12-3/TRBV12-4	TRBJ2-3	TRBD2	TGTGCCAGCAGTCACTTGGGACTAGCGACAGATACGCAGTATTTT	CASSHLGLATDTQYF
few	TRBV11-3	TRBJ1-1	TRBD1	TGTGCCAGCAGCTCGAGACCTGACAGGGAGACTGAAGCTTTCTTT	CASSSRPDRETEAFF
.	TRBV27	TRBJ1-2	TRBD1	TGTGCCAGCAGTTTAAGACAGGGTCATGGCTACACCTTC	CASSLRQGHGYTF
.	TRBV5-5	TRBJ2-2	.	TGTGCCAGCAGCTTTTGGGGAGTCCGAAACACCGGGGAGCTGTTTTTT	CASSFWGVRNTGELFF
few	TRBV7-9	TRBJ1-5	TRBD1	TGTGCCAGCAGCCTGTCCGGGACAGGGATAGCCAATCAGCCCCAGCATTTT	CASSLSGTGIANQPQHF
.	TRBV7-2	TRBJ1-3	.	TGTGCCAGCAGCTTAGCTGGGGGCAGGGGCTCTGGAAACACCATATATTTT	CASSLAGGRGSGNTIYF
many	TRBV27	TRBJ2-7	TRBD2	TGTGCCAGCAGTTCGACCGCCAGCGGCCTAGCGGGAGCCTACGAGCAGTACTTC	CASSSTASGLAGAYEQYF
many	TRBV12-3/TRBV12-4	TRBJ1-5	.	TGTGCCAGCAGTTTACACCCAAGCAATCAGCCCCAGCATTTT	CASSLHPSNQPQHF
few	TRBV29-1	TRBJ2-1	.	TGCAGCGTTGAAGGAGAGGGACATTCAGGACTCTACAATGAGCAGTTCTTC	CSVEGEGHSGLYNEQFF
few	TRBV11-2	TRBJ1-1	TRBD1	TGTGCCAGCAGCTTAGGGGGGACAGGGGGCCTCATGAACACTGAAGCTTTCTTT	CASSLGGTGGLMNTEAFF
few	TRBV2	TRBJ1-4	.	TGTGCCAGCAGGCAGGAGGGGGCAACTAATGAAAAACTGTTTTTT	CASRQEGATNEKLFF
many	TRBV5-1	TRBJ1-6	.	TGCGCCAGCAGCTTGGCAGGGACTAATTCACCCCTCCACTTT	CASSLAGTNSPLHF
many	TRBV20-1	TRBJ2-7	TRBD1	TGCAGTGCTAGGAGGACAGGACACGAGCAGTACTTC	CSARRTGHEQYF
few	TRBV6-4	TRBJ1-2	.	TGTGCCAGCAGTGAACACTGGGGAGAAGGCTACACCTTC	CASSEHWGEGYTF